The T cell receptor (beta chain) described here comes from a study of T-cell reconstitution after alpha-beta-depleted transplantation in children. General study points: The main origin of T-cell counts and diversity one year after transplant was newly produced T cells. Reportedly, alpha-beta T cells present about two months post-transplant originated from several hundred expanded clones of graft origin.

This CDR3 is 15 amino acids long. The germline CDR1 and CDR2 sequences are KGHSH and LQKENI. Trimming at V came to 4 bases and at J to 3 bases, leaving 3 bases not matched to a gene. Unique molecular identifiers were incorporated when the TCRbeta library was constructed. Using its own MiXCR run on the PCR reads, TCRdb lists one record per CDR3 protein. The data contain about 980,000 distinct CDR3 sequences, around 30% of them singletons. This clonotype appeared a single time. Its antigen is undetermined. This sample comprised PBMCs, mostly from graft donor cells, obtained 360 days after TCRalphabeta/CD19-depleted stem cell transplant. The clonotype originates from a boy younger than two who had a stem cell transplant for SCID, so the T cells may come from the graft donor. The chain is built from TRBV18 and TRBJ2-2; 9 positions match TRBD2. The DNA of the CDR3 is TGTGCCAGCTCACTCAGACTAGCGGACACCGGGGAGCTGTTTTTT. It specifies CASSLRLADTGELFF. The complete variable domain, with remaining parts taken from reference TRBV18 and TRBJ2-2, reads NAGVMQNPRHLVRRRGQEARLRCSPMKGHSHVYWYRQLPEEGLKFMVYLQKENIIDESGMPKERFSAEFPKEGPSILRIQQVVRGDSAAYFCASSLRLADTGELFFGEGSRLTVL.